Presented here are 4 T cell receptor beta chains from one specimen sequenced in a study of PD-L1 blockade in urothelial cancer. Time point reported: peripheral blood 6 weeks after treatment start. Repertoires were generated with immunoSEQ multiplex PCR, while TCRdb's copy carries only in-frame clones and drops some. This repertoire shows 95,000 to 150,000 clones, 86% found once; its top ten account for roughly 2.6%. Sequences were derived from PBMCs, sampled around atezolizumab (anti-PD-L1) treatment. The source is a man in his fifties or sixties with urothelial cancer.

CDR3 in amino acids: CASSQGQAQPQHF. The CDR3 DNA follows: TGTGCCAGCAGCCAGGGACAGGCCCAGCCCCAGCATTTT. This chain joins TRBV7-2 and TRBJ1-5; 8 bases match TRBD1. The CDR3 spans 13 residues. Looked up from germline, CDR1 is SGHTA and CDR2 is FQGNSA. V shed 5 bases, J shed 7 bases, and the junction held 4 bases outside the gene matches.

This sequence joins TRBV9 and TRBJ2-1; 9 bases fit TRBD2. V gave up 4 bases and J gave up 1 base; unmatched junction bases: 3. The germline V gene encodes CDR1 SGDLS and CDR2 YYNGEE. There are 15 residues in the CDR3. CDR3 nucleotides: TGTGCCAGCAGCCCTAGCGGGATATCCTACAATGAGCAGTTCTTC. Translated, it gives CASSPSGISYNEQFF. Combining the CDR3 with reference TRBV9 and TRBJ2-1 gives the whole variable domain DSGVTQTPKHLITATGQRVTLRCSPRSGDLSVYWYQQSLDQGLQFLIQYYNGEERAKGNILERFSAQQFPDLHSELNLSSLELGDSALYFCASSPSGISYNEQFFGPGTRLTVL.

The chain couples TRBV30 to TRBJ1-4; unclear D gene. Germline lookup yields CDR1 GTSNPN and CDR2 SVGIG (reference sequence). V was trimmed by 5 bases and J by 6 bases, leaving 13 bases between them. The CDR3 spans 13 residues. This CDR3 reads CAWEGGMDEKLFF. CDR3 DNA sequence: TGTGCCTGGGAGGGTGGGATGGATGAAAAACTGTTTTTT. The entire variable domain, with the rest obtained from reference TRBV30 and TRBJ1-4, is as follows: SQTIHQWPATLVQPVGSPLSLECTVEGTSNPNLYWYRQAAGRGLQLLFYSVGIGQISSEVPQNLSASRPQDRQFILSSKKLLLSDSGFYLCAWEGGMDEKLFFGSGTQLSVL.

Here the CDR3 DNA reads TGTGCCAGCAGAGTAGGACAGGAGAAACATGGCTACACCTTC. It is translated as CASRVGQEKHGYTF. V usage is TRBV2 and J usage is TRBJ1-2; 7 bases map to TRBD1. This CDR3 is built from 14 residues. V shed 6 bases, J shed 6 bases, and the junction held 10 bases outside the gene matches. The germline gives CDR1 SNHLY, CDR2 FYNNEI.